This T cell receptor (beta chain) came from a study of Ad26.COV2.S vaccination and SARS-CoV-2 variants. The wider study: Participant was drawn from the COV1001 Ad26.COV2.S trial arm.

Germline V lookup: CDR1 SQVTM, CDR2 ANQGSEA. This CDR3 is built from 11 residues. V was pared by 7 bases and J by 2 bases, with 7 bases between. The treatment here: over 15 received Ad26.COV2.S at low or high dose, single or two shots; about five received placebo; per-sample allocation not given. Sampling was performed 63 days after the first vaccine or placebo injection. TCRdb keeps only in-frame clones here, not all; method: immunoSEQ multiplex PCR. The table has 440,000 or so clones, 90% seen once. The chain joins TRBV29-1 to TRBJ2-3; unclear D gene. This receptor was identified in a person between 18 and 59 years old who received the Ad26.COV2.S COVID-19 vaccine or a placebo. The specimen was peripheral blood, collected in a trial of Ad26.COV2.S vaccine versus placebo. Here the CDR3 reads CSADLTDTQYF. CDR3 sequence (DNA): TGCAGCGCGGACCTCACAGATACGCAGTATTTT.